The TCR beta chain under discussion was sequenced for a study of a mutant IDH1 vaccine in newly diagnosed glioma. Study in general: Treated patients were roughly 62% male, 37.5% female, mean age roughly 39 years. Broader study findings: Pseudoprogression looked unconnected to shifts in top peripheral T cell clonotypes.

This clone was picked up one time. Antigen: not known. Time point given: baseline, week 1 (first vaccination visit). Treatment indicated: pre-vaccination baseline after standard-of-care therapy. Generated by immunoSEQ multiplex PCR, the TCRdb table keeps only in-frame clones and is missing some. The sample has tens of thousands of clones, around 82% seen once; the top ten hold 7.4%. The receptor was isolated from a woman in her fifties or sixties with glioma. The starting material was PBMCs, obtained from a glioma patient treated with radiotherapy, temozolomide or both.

The CDR3 region is CSVVGGTYNEQFF. For the CDR3, the DNA is TGCAGCGTTGTAGGGGGTACCTACAATGAGCAGTTCTTC. This chain uses TRBV29-1 with TRBJ2-1; D perhaps matches TRBD1 (6 bases). Germline CDR1 reads SQVTM; CDR2 reads ANQGSEA. With 4 bases removed from V and 2 bases from J, the gap between germline ends came to 9 bases. The CDR3 consists of 13 residues.